Each of the 25 T cell receptor beta chains below was sequenced from the same sample in a study of OX40 agonist ivuxolimab in advanced cancers. Assay used: immunoSEQ multiplex PCR; TCRdb lists only in-frame clones, some missing. The repertoire includes 25,000 to 35,000 clones, 65% to 75% of them detected once, and about an eighth sits in the top ten. Source: CD4+ or CD8+ T cells sorted from blood, taken in a trial of the OX40 agonist ivuxolimab. All receptors come from an adult with an advanced solid tumor such as melanoma, head and neck, liver or kidney cancer.

The V and J genes are TRBV19 and TRBJ1-1; possible D gene TRBD1, 5 bases. Trimming left V 2 bases short and J 10 bases short, with 14 bases between. This CDR3 comprises 13 residues. CDR1 and CDR2 from the germline V gene are LNHDA and SQIVND (reference sequence). CDR3 nucleotides: TGTGCCAGTAGTATAAGTTCCGGGGGGACAGCTTTCTTT. Encoded protein: CASSISSGGTAFF. Full variable domain (rest looked up from reference TRBV19 and TRBJ1-1): DGGITQSPKYLFRKEGQNVTLSCEQNLNHDAMYWYRQDPGQGLRLIYYSQIVNDFQKGDIAEGYSVSREKKESFPLTVTSAQKNPTAFYLCASSISSGGTAFFGQGTRLTVV.

The V call is TRBV19, the J call TRBJ2-1; the match to TRBD1 covers 12 bases. The ends lost 3 bases at V and 6 bases at J; junction bases unmatched: 3. Per the germline V gene, CDR1 is LNHDA and CDR2 is SQIVND (reference sequence). The CDR3 length is 15 residues. CDR3 coding DNA: TGTGCCAGTAGTATCTGGGACAGGGGGCTCAATGAGCAGTTCTTC. This encodes CASSIWDRGLNEQFF.

V and J are TRBV5-6 and TRBJ2-2; D gene ambiguous. V dropped 3 bases and J dropped 7 bases, with 10 bases sitting between them. This CDR3 spans 13 amino acids. The germline V gene has CDR1 SGHDT and CDR2 YYEEEE. This CDR3 is CASSYGAYGELFF. The CDR3, as DNA: TGTGCCAGCAGCTACGGTGCCTACGGGGAGCTGTTTTTT.

J is TRBJ1-1 and V is TRBV5-6; D may be TRBD1 (6 bases). CDR1 is SGHDT and CDR2 is YYEEEE in the germline V gene. V lost 6 bases and J lost 7, with 16 bases in between. The CDR3 has 13 amino acids. CDR3 in amino acids: CASTLQGRGEAFF. In DNA, the CDR3 is TGTGCCAGCACCCTACAGGGACGGGGTGAAGCTTTCTTT.

This clone was detected only a few times. The chain recombines TRBV12-5 with TRBJ1-1; 7 bases agree with TRBD1. Trimming removed 5 bases from V and 6 bases from J; junction bases left unmatched: 12. The CDR3 consists of 15 residues. Germline V gene sequence: CDR1 LGHNT, CDR2 FRNRAP. CDR3: CASGAPGGELSEAFF. The CDR3 nucleotides are TGTGCTAGTGGTGCCCCAGGGGGAGAGTTATCTGAAGCTTTCTTT.

The J gene is TRBJ1-1, the V gene TRBV10-3; tentative D call: TRBD1 (5 bases). CDR3 length: 14 residues. V lost 7 bases to trimming and J lost 1 base, with 13 bases between them. The germline gives CDR1 ENHRY, CDR2 SYGVKD. CDR3 sequence (DNA): TGTGCCATCATTGGGGGTCTGGGGAACACTGAAGCTTTCTTT. This encodes CAIIGGLGNTEAFF.

The V and J genes are TRBV28 and TRBJ1-1; D not certain. V was clipped by 6 bases and J by 4 bases, with 12 bases between them. The CDR3 has 13 amino acids. From germline, CDR1 is MDHEN and CDR2 SYDVKM. CDR3 sequence reads: CASSREEITEAFF. For the CDR3, the DNA is TGTGCCAGCAGCCGGGAAGAGATCACTGAAGCTTTCTTT.

The chain links TRBV6-1 to TRBJ2-7, with D unclear. Germline-derived CDR1 and CDR2 are MNHNS and SASEGT. The CDR3 runs to 14 residues. Trimming took off 6 bases at V and 1 base at J, with 13 bases between the two ends. The CDR3 coding sequence is TGTGCCAGCAGGGAATTGACCGCTTCCTACGAGCAGTACTTC. Protein: CASRELTASYEQYF.

This clone was counted between two and nine times. The chain uses TRBV21-1 and TRBJ1-1. TRBV21-1 is annotated as a pseudogene. The CDR3 extends over 12 amino acids. CDR3 nucleotides: TGTGCCAGCAGAGAGAAGAACACTGAAGCTTTCTTT. As protein: CASREKNTEAFF.

This clone was seen more than once but under ten times. The gene calls are TRBV6-6 and TRBJ2-7, with D possibly being TRBD1 (6 bases). The CDR3 runs to 14 residues. CDR1 is MNHNY and CDR2 is SVGAGI in the germline V gene (reference sequence). V was clipped by 3 bases and J by 13 bases, with 22 bases between them. CDR3 loop: CASSYQGSPSFPYF. The DNA for the CDR3 is TGTGCCAGCAGTTATCAGGGGTCCCCCTCATTTCCTTACTTC.

The CDR3 DNA follows: TGTGCCAGCAGTGAACCCAGGGCGACAGGGGGCGAAAACATTCAGTACTTC. Protein product: CASSEPRATGGENIQYF. V usage is TRBV2 and J usage is TRBJ2-4; 10 bases align to TRBD1. Germline CDR1 reads SNHLY; CDR2 reads FYNNEI. There are 17 residues in the CDR3. J was trimmed by 5 bases and V by 2 bases; bases with no gene match: 9.

The V call is TRBV28, the J call TRBJ1-2; D perhaps matches TRBD1 (5 bases). The CDR3 totals 17 residues. Between the trimmed V and J ends, which lost 7 bases and 0 bases, there was a span of 21 bases. CDR1 and CDR2 from the germline V gene are MDHEN and SYDVKM. DNA of the CDR3: TGTGCCAGCACCTTGGGGCGGCGGTCATACTCTAACTATGGCTACACCTTC. This translates into CASTLGRRSYSNYGYTF.

V gene TRBV19 combines with J gene TRBJ1-2, with D perhaps TRBD1 (5 bases). Between the trimmed V and J ends, which lost 3 bases and 4 bases, there was a span of 9 bases. There are 13 residues in the CDR3. Germline loops: CDR1 LNHDA, CDR2 SQIVND (reference sequence). DNA for the CDR3: TGTGCCAGTAGTATCTCTAGGGGCTATGGCTACACCTTC. Amino acids: CASSISRGYGYTF.

The chain joins TRBV5-6 to TRBJ1-5; D perhaps matches TRBD1 (5 bases). Per germline, CDR1 SGHDT and CDR2 YYEEEE. The ends were cut back, 4 bases at V and 7 bases at J, with 21 bases in the middle. The CDR3 has 16 amino acids. The CDR3 nucleotides read TGTGCCAGCAGCCGCGCTGGGGGAGGGTCGGGGCAGCCCCAGCATTTT. This translates into CASSRAGGGSGQPQHF.

The J gene is TRBJ2-1, the V gene TRBV6-1; 7 bases align to TRBD2. V gave up 3 bases and J gave up 2 bases; unmatched junction bases: 10. The CDR3 consists of 17 residues. The germline V gene encodes CDR1 MNHNS and CDR2 SASEGT. DNA for the CDR3: TGTGCCAGCAGTGAGGCTCTGGGGGACTATACCTACAATGAGCAGTTCTTC. Protein product: CASSEALGDYTYNEQFF.

The table lists this clone with a count of one. V gene TRBV5-6 combines with J gene TRBJ1-3, with D possibly TRBD1 on 5 matching bases. The CDR3 totals 14 residues. Trimming cost V 3 bases and J 4 bases, with 11 bases left between them. In germline, CDR1 is SGHDT, CDR2 YYEEEE. Written as DNA, the CDR3 is TGTGCCAGCAGCTGGGGGGTCGCCGGAAACACCATATATTTT. Translating it yields CASSWGVAGNTIYF.

V gene TRBV5-1 combines with J gene TRBJ2-2; 7 nucleotides line up with TRBD2. Germline V lookup: CDR1 SGHRS, CDR2 YFSETQ. The CDR3 has 17 residues. After removal of 4 bases from V and 0 bases from J, the junction contained 9 bases not matched to a gene. The CDR3 is CASSPSGRGPNTGELFF. CDR3 in DNA: TGCGCCAGCAGCCCGAGTGGGAGGGGCCCGAACACCGGGGAGCTGTTTTTT.

The gene calls are TRBV2 and TRBJ1-1; 7 bases align to TRBD1. The CDR3 is made up of 12 amino acids. In germline, CDR1 is SNHLY, CDR2 FYNNEI. The ends lost 7 bases at V and 4 bases at J; junction bases unmatched: 3. The CDR3 loop is CASNRQGTEAFF. In DNA form, the CDR3 reads TGTGCCAGCAACAGACAGGGCACTGAAGCTTTCTTT.

This chain uses TRBV12-5 with TRBJ1-6, with a weak D call TRBD1 (5 bases). The ends were cut back, 3 bases at V and 5 bases at J, with 8 bases in the middle. This CDR3 has 14 residues. Germline assignment: CDR1 LGHNT and CDR2 FRNRAP. This CDR3 reads CASGLGHDNSPLHF. In DNA, the CDR3 is TGTGCTAGTGGTTTAGGACACGATAATTCACCCCTCCACTTT.

CDR3 in amino acids: CASSPTGGNTEAFF. The CDR3 coding sequence is TGTGCCAGCAGCCCTACGGGGGGGAACACTGAAGCTTTCTTT. The rearrangement joins TRBV9 to TRBJ1-1, with D tentatively TRBD1 (5 bases). The germline V and J ends were trimmed by 4 bases and 1 base, with 11 bases remaining between them. The length of the CDR3 is 14 residues. Germline-derived CDR1 and CDR2 are SGDLS and YYNGEE.

The chain employs TRBV7-8 and TRBJ2-5; 8 bases align to TRBD1. The end of the DNA fits TRBJ2-7 better, so the J call may be wrong. Germline assignment: CDR1 SGHVS and CDR2 FQNEAQ. CDR3 length equals 14 residues. CDR3 in DNA: TGTGCCAGCAGCTTAGAACAGGGGGCCTACGAGCAGTACTTC. It is translated as CASSLEQGAYEQYF.

This clone has only one observation. The chain is built from TRBV9 and TRBJ1-1; tentative D call: TRBD1 (5 bases). The CDR3 runs to 15 residues. Germline V CDR1 and CDR2: SGDLS, YYNGEE. Deletions cut 0 bases from V and 0 bases from J, with 9 bases between. The CDR3 sequence is CASSVEAGLNTEAFF. CDR3 coding DNA: TGTGCCAGCAGCGTAGAGGCAGGGTTGAACACTGAAGCTTTCTTT.

This clone showed up just a few times. The chain combines TRBV30 with TRBJ2-3; 14 bases agree with TRBD2. Germline V gene sequence: CDR1 GTSNPN, CDR2 SVGIG (reference sequence). There are 22 residues in the CDR3. The V and J ends lost 0 bases and 0 bases, in that order; junction bases with no gene match: 17. CDR3 region: CAWSVYRFNPRTSGGSTDTQYF. The DNA for the CDR3 is TGTGCCTGGAGTGTATATCGTTTTAATCCGAGGACTAGCGGGGGGAGCACAGATACGCAGTATTTT.

The chain recombines TRBV9 with TRBJ2-3; a weak D match, TRBD2 (6 bases). CDR3 length equals 15 residues. V shed 0 bases and J shed 3 bases, with 11 bases lying between them. Germline V CDR1 and CDR2: SGDLS, YYNGEE. CDR3: CASSVAGGRTDTQYF. Written as DNA, the CDR3 is TGTGCCAGCAGCGTAGCAGGAGGGAGAACAGATACGCAGTATTTT.

The CDR3 region is CASSRTRTYGNEQFF. The CDR3 nucleotides are TGTGCCAGCAGTAGGACTAGAACGTACGGCAATGAGCAGTTCTTC. This sequence joins TRBV6-1 and TRBJ2-1, with 7 nucleotides matching TRBD2. This CDR3 comprises 15 residues. Looked up from germline, CDR1 is MNHNS and CDR2 is SASEGT. V dropped 5 bases and J dropped 6; count of bases not matched to a gene: 10.